This T cell receptor (beta chain) was documented in a study of blood T cell repertoires in COVID-19. Overall study context: The study drew acute and convalescent COVID-19 samples from the United States, Italy and Spain. Nucleic acid was either cDNA or gDNA, and it came from T cells, B-cell-depleted T cells, or PBMCs.

In the original workflow: Quantification of nucleated cells was approximated via reference gene primer amplification. Method: immunoSEQ multiplex PCR; TCRdb's copy keeps in-frame clones and lacks some. The V and J calls and the clone size are those of that table, but D and trimming were determined from the DNA. Of roughly 95,000 clones detected, 90% to 95% appear once; the ten largest clones hold less than 5%. The CDR3 is 19 residues long. V was pared by 3 bases and J by 1 base, with 11 bases of the junction left unmatched. Germline-derived CDR1 and CDR2 are KGHSH and LQKENI. The receptor comes from a woman between 45 and 65 years old in a cohort sampled during active COVID-19. The material sequenced was peripheral blood. The rearrangement links TRBV18 to TRBJ2-3, with 12 positions matching TRBD2. The CDR3 coding sequence is TGTGCCAGCTCACCGGTCCCTCTACTAGCGGGAGGTGGCACAGATACGCAGTATTTT. This encodes CASSPVPLLAGGGTDTQYF.